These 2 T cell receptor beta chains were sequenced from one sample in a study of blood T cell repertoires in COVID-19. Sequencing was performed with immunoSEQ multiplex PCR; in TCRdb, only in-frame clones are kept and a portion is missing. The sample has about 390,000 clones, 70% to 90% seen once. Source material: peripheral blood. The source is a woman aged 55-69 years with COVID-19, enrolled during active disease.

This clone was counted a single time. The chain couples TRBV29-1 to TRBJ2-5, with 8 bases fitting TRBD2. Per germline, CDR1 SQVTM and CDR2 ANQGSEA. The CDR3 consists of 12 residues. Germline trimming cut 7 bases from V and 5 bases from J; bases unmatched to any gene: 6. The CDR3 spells CSARTSRETQYF. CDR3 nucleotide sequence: TGCAGCGCCAGGACTAGCCGGGAGACCCAGTACTTC. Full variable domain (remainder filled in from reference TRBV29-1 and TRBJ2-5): SAVISQKPSRDICQRGTSLTIQCQVDSQVTMMFWYRQQPGQSLTLIATANQGSEATYESGFVIDKFPISRPNLTFSTLTVSNMSPEDSSIYLCSARTSRETQYFGPGTRLLVL.

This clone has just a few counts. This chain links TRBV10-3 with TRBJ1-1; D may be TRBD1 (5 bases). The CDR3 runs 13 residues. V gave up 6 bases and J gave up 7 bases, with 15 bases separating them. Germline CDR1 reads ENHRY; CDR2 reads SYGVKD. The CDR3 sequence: CAIRVREEVEAFF. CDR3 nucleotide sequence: TGTGCCATCAGGGTCAGGGAAGAGGTTGAAGCTTTCTTT.